The text below deals with one TCR beta chain. The entry originates in a study of blood T cell repertoires in COVID-19. Method: immunoSEQ multiplex PCR; TCRdb's copy keeps in-frame clones and lacks some. Of approximately 380,000 clones listed, around 89% were seen once; the top ten hold around 1.2%. Trimming took off 0 bases at V and 2 bases at J, with 11 bases between the two ends. There are 15 residues in the CDR3. Germline CDR1 reads SGHDT; CDR2 reads YYEEEE. The clonotype comes from a woman younger than 35 who had recovered from COVID-19. The sample consisted of PBMCs or T cells enriched from blood (not recorded which). The chain couples TRBV5-6 to TRBJ1-2; D not resolved. The DNA of the CDR3 is TGTGCCAGCAGCTTGGGCCCTACAGTAAACTATGGCTACACCTTC. Translated, it gives CASSLGPTVNYGYTF. Using reference TRBV5-6 and TRBJ1-2 for the parts outside the CDR3, the full variable domain is DAGVTQSPTHLIKTRGQQVTLRCSPKSGHDTVSWYQQALGQGPQFIFQYYEEEERQRGNFPDRFSGHQFPNYSSELNVNALLLGDSALYLCASSLGPTVNYGYTFGSGTRLTVV.